Shown below are 4 T cell receptor beta chains from a single sample sequenced in a study of blood T cell repertoires in COVID-19. The protocol was immunoSEQ multiplex PCR, while the TCRdb copy is restricted to in-frame clones and leaves out a portion. The repertoire includes some 270,000 clones, approximately 83% of them detected once, and about 4.1% sits in the top ten. The sequenced sample was PBMCs or T cells enriched from blood (not recorded which). These TCRs come from a woman in her 30s who had recovered from COVID-19.

The gene calls are TRBV15 and TRBJ1-3, with D uncertain. The CDR3 consists of 16 residues. Per germline, CDR1 LNHNV and CDR2 YYDKDF (reference sequence). Deletions cut 8 bases from V and 0 bases from J, with 17 bases between. The CDR3 nucleotides read TGTGCCACCTCGCGCGGCACCTCCTTCTCTGGAAACACCATATATTTT. Translated: CATSRGTSFSGNTIYF.

The rearrangement uses TRBV9 and TRBJ2-3; 8 bases fit TRBD2. There are 17 residues in the CDR3. Trimming took 4 bases from V and 3 from J; bases not matched to a gene: 13. Germline V gene lookup returns CDR1 SGDLS and CDR2 YYNGEE. As DNA, the CDR3 is TGTGCCAGCAGCCCTCTCGGGGGGGCAGGGTGGACAGATACGCAGTATTTT. As protein: CASSPLGGAGWTDTQYF. Variable domain in full (rest from reference TRBV9 and TRBJ2-3): DSGVTQTPKHLITATGQRVTLRCSPRSGDLSVYWYQQSLDQGLQFLIQYYNGEERAKGNILERFSAQQFPDLHSELNLSSLELGDSALYFCASSPLGGAGWTDTQYFGPGTRLTVL.

V gene TRBV5-6 combines with J gene TRBJ2-5, with D tentatively TRBD1 (6 bases). V lost 4 bases and J 1 base, leaving 17 bases between the germline ends. The CDR3 runs to 16 residues. In germline, CDR1 is SGHDT, CDR2 YYEEEE. The CDR3 region is CASSTLSGTLQETQYF. The CDR3 coding sequence is TGTGCCAGCAGCACCCTATCGGGGACACTCCAAGAGACCCAGTACTTC.

This chain connects TRBV25-1 to TRBJ2-3, with 7 bases aligning to TRBD2. J was trimmed by 5 bases and V by 5 bases; bases with no gene match: 13. The germline V gene has CDR1 MGHDK and CDR2 SYGVNS. The CDR3 is 16 residues long. DNA for the CDR3: TGTGCCAGCAGTACGACTACTTTTTCGGGAGGAGATACGCAGTATTTT. Its protein product is CASSTTTFSGGDTQYF.